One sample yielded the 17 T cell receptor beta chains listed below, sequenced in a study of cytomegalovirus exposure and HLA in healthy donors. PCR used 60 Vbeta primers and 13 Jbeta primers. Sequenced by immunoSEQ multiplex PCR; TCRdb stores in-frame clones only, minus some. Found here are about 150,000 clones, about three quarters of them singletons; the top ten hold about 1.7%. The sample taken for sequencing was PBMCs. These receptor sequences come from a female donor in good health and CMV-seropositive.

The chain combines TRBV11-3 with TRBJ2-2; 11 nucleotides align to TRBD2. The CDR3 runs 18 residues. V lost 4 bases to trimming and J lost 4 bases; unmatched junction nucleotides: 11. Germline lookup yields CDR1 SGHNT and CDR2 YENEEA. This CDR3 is CASSSNSGGAVSTGELFF. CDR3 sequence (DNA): TGTGCCAGCAGCTCAAATAGCGGGGGGGCCGTGAGCACCGGGGAGCTGTTTTTT. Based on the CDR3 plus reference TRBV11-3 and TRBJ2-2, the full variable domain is EAGVVQSPRYKIIEKKQPVAFWCNPISGHNTLYWYLQNLGQGPELLIRYENEEAVDDSQLPKDRFSAERLKGVDSTLKIQPAELGDSAVYLCASSSNSGGAVSTGELFFGEGSRLTVL.

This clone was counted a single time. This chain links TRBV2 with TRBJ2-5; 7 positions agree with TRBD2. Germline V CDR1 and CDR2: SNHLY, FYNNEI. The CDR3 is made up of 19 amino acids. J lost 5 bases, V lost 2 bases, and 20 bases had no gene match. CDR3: CASSEWLGLAVEARETQYF. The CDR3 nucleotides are TGTGCCAGCAGTGAATGGTTGGGGCTAGCGGTAGAAGCTAGGGAGACCCAGTACTTC.

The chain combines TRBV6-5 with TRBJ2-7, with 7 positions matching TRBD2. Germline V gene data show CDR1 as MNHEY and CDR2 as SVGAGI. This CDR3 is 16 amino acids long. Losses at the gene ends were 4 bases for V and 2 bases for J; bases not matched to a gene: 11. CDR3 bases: TGTGCCAGCAGTTCGCGGCGGGGCGGGAGTACCTACGAGCAGTACTTC. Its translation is CASSSRRGGSTYEQYF.

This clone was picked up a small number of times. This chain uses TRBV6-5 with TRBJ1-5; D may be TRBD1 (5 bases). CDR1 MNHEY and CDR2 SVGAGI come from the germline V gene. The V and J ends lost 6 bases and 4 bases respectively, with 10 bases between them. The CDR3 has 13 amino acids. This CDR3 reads CASSQNRNQPQHF. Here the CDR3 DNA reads TGTGCCAGCAGCCAGAACAGGAATCAGCCCCAGCATTTT.

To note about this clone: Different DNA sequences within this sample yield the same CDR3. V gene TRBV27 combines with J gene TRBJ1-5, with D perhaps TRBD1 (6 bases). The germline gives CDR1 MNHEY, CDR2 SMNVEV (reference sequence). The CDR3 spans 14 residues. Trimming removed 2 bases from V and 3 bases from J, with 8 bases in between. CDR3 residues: CASSLRGYNQPQHF. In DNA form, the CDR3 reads TGTGCCAGCAGTTTAAGGGGGTACAATCAGCCCCAGCATTTT.

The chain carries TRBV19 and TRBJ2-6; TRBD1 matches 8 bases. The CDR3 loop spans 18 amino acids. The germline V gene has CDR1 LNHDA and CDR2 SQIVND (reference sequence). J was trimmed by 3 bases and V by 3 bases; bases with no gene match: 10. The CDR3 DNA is TGTGCCAGTAGTATTACCGGACAGGGTATTGGTGGGGCCAACGTCCTGACTTTC. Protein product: CASSITGQGIGGANVLTF.

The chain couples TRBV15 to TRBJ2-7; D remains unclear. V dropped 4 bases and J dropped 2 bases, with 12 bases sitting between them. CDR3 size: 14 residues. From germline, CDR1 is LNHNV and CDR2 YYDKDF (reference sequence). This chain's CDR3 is CATSTPRPPYEQYF. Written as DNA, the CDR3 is TGTGCCACCAGCACCCCGAGGCCACCCTACGAGCAGTACTTC.

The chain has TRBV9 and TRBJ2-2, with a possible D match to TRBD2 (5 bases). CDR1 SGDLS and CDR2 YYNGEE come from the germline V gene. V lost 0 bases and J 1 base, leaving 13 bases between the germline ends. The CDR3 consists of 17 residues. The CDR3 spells CASSVALGSGNTGELFF. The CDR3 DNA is TGTGCCAGCAGCGTAGCTTTAGGGAGTGGGAACACCGGGGAGCTGTTTTTT.

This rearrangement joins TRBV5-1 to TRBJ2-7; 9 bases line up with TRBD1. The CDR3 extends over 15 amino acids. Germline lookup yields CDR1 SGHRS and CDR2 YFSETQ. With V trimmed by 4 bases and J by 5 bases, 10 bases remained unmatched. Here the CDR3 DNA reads TGCGCCAGCAGCAGACTGGGACAGGGAGTAGACGAGCAGTACTTC. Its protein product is CASSRLGQGVDEQYF.

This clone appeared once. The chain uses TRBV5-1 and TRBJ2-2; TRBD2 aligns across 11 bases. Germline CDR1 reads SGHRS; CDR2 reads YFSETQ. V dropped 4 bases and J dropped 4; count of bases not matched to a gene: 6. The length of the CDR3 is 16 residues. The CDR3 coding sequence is TGCGCCAGCAGCATTACTAGCGGGAGTGGCACCGGGGAGCTGTTTTTT. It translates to CASSITSGSGTGELFF.

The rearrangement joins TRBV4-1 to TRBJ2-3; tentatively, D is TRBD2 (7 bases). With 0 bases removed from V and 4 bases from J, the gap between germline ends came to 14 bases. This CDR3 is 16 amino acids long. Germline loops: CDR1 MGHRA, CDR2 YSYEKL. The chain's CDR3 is CASSQEGGAGADTQYF. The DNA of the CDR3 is TGCGCCAGCAGCCAAGAAGGGGGGGCGGGTGCAGATACGCAGTATTTT.

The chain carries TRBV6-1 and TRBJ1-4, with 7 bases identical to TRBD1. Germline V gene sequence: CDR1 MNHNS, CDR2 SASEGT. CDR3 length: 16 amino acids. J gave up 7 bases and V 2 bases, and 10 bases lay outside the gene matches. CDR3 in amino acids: CASSERAGGDGEKLFF. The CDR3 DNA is TGTGCCAGCAGTGAACGGGCAGGGGGAGATGGTGAAAAACTGTTTTTT.

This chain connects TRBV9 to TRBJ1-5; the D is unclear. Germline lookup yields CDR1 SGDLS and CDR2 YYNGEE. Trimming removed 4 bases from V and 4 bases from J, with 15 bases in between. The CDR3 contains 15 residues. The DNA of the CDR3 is TGTGCCAGCAGCCCCGAGTGGGGAGAAAATCAGCCCCAGCATTTT. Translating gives CASSPEWGENQPQHF.

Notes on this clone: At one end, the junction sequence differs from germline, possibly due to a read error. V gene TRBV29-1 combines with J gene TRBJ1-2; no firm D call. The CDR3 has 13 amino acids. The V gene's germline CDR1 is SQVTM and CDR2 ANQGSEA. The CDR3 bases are TGCAGCGTGGAAGAGGTGGGCCTCTATGGCTACACCTTC. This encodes CSVEEVGLYGYTF.

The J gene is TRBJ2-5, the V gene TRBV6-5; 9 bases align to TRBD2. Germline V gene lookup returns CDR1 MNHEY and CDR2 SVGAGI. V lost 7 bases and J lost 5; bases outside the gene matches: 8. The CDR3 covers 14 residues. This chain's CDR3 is CASNGGGAWETQYF. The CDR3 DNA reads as TGTGCCAGCAACGGCGGGGGGGCGTGGGAGACCCAGTACTTC.

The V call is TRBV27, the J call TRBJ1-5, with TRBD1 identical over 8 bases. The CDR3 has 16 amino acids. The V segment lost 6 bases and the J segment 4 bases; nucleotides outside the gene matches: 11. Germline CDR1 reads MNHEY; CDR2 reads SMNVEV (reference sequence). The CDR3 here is CASRPIDRGKNQPQHF. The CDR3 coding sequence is TGTGCCAGCAGACCCATCGACAGGGGAAAGAATCAGCCCCAGCATTTT.

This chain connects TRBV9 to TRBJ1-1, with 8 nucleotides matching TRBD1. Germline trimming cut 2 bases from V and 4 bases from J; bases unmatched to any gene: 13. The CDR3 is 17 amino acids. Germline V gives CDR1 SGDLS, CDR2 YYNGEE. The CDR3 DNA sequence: TGTGCCAGCAGCGTTCTTCAGGGGGCTGGGGGGGGCACTGAAGCTTTCTTT. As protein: CASSVLQGAGGGTEAFF.